This T cell receptor (beta chain) was sequenced during a study of beta chain features in type 1 diabetes. As to this clone: The antigen remains unidentified.

V shed 3 bases, J shed 3 bases, and the junction held 6 bases outside the gene matches. The CDR3 length is 16 residues. CDR1 SGDLS and CDR2 YYNGEE come from the germline V gene. Expressed TCRB transcripts were sequenced because the isolated RNA had all been reverse transcribed beforehand. There were some 3.6 million reads on average in the naive, central memory and regulatory T cell samples. TCRdb's table, derived via immunoSEQ multiplex PCR, lists solely in-frame clones and lacks some. The repertoire holds about 28,000 clones, with 65% as singletons. Whole-study results and caveats: Patients with Type 1 diabetes showed moderately but significantly shorter TCRB CDR3s in all four CD4+ subsets. Compared to healthy donors, patients appeared to have naive, central memory and Treg TCRB repertoires that were more alike. Sequencing of cDNA might inflate the share of cells that strongly express TCR.

Sequencing was performed on Tregs from blood. The sequence derives from a woman aged 30 to 39 with type 1 diabetes. This rearrangement joins TRBV9 to TRBJ2-3; 11 bases map to TRBD2. In nucleotides, the CDR3 is TGTGCCAGCAGCGGAAAACGGACTAGCGGGACAGATACGCAGTATTTT. Translation gives CASSGKRTSGTDTQYF. The entire variable domain, with the rest obtained from reference TRBV9 and TRBJ2-3, is as follows: DSGVTQTPKHLITATGQRVTLRCSPRSGDLSVYWYQQSLDQGLQFLIQYYNGEERAKGNILERFSAQQFPDLHSELNLSSLELGDSALYFCASSGKRTSGTDTQYFGPGTRLTVL.